A single sample is the source of the 4 T cell receptor beta chains below, sequenced in a study of T cells after yellow fever vaccination. TCRdb itself ran the 5' RACE reads through MiXCR, one entry per CDR3 protein. The top ten clones hold around 17% of a sample with some 350,000 distinct CDR3 sequences, 7.5% to 9% of them seen once. The starting material was PBMCs, obtained on the day of the first yellow fever vaccination. These receptors all stem from a man aged 18 to 29 who received the YFV17D yellow fever vaccine.

This clonotype was detected only a few times. The V gene is TRBV29-1, the J gene TRBJ2-3; 7 positions agree with TRBD1. CDR1 is SQVTM, CDR2 ANQGSEA, per germline. CDR3 length: 13 amino acids. The V segment lost 5 bases and the J segment 3 bases; nucleotides outside the gene matches: 5. CDR3 loop: CSVFAGGTDTQYF. The CDR3 DNA reads as TGCAGCGTTTTCGCAGGGGGTACAGATACGCAGTATTTT.

At least ten counts were recorded for this clonotype. The rearrangement links TRBV20-1 to TRBJ2-7; D is perhaps TRBD2 (5 bases). CDR1 and CDR2 (germline): DFQATT, SNEGSKA (reference sequence). The length of the CDR3 is 13 residues. V lost 0 bases, J lost 6 bases, and 12 bases lay in between. CDR3 residues: CSAREASLIEQYF. The DNA of the CDR3 is TGCAGTGCTAGAGAAGCTAGCCTCATCGAGCAGTACTTC.

The gene calls are TRBV6-5 and TRBJ2-5; tentative D call: TRBD1 (7 bases). V was clipped by 11 bases and J by 4 bases, with 14 bases between them. This CDR3 is 12 amino acids long. CDR1 is MNHEY, CDR2 SVGAGI, per germline. CDR3 DNA: TGTGCCGTCAGGGGGGAACGAGAGACCCAGTACTTC. Translated: CAVRGERETQYF.

This clonotype has only a few counts. The chain recombines TRBV4-3 with TRBJ1-1; D is perhaps TRBD1 (5 bases). Germline lookup yields CDR1 LGHNA and CDR2 YSLEER. This CDR3 region has 14 residues. Trimming left V 0 bases short and J 5 bases short, with 10 bases between. Here the CDR3 reads CASSQDYGGTEAFF. CDR3 coding DNA: TGCGCCAGCAGCCAAGATTATGGGGGAACTGAAGCTTTCTTT.